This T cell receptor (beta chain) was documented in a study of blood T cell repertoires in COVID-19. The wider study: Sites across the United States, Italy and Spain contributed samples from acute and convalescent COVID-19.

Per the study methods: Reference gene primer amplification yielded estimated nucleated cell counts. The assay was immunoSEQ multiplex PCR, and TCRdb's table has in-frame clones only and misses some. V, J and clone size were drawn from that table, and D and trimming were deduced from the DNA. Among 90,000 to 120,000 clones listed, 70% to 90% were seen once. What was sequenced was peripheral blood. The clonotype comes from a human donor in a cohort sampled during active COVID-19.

CDR3 sequence (DNA): TGTGCCAGCAGTGGTGAGGGAGGGCCTACAGATACGCAGTATTTT. As protein: CASSGEGGPTDTQYF. The chain carries TRBV2 and TRBJ2-3, with 7 positions matching TRBD2. Germline assignment: CDR1 SNHLY and CDR2 FYNNEI. The CDR3 length is 15 residues. V trimming: 4 bases; J trimming: 3 bases; junction bases outside the gene matches: 7.